This TCR beta chain came from a study of spatial heterogeneity in lung cancer. Looking at the study overall: Available follow-up PBMC samples were sequenced, at a median of approximately 24 months post-resection.

This clonotype has at least ten counts. CDR3 size: 16 residues. Single TCR cDNA molecules each had their own unique molecular identifier. One entry per CDR3 protein, called by TCRdb with MiXCR from the 5' RACE reads. Here the sample spans approximately 12,000 distinct CDR3 sequences, about 9.4% being singletons. Stated time point: blood at routine non-recurrence follow-up after resection. The chain recombines TRBV21-1 with TRBJ1-1. TRBV21-1 is a pseudogene. The starting material was PBMCs, obtained at follow-up. The source is a female donor with early-stage non-small cell lung cancer. The CDR3 bases are TGTGCCAGCAGCATCTACACCAGAAAGAAGGAAACTGAAGCTTTCTTT. Protein product: CASSIYTRKKETEAFF.